This TCR beta chain was captured in a study of T cells in Graves' hyperthyroidism and ophthalmopathy. The CDR3 contains 15 residues. V dropped 6 bases and J dropped 6; count of bases not matched to a gene: 10. The investigators amplified TCR beta CDR3 regions from RNA transcripts. Primed by the HTBI set, a first-round RT-PCR was run on the TCR CDR3. One entry per CDR3 protein results from TCRdb running MiXCR on the multiplex PCR reads. This table has some 550,000 distinct CDR3 sequences, around 15% appearing once. The receptor was isolated from a woman in her thirties or forties with Graves' ophthalmopathy. The rearrangement joins TRBV12-3 or TRBV12-4 to TRBJ2-3; 9 positions agree with TRBD2. The sequencing sample was made of blood. Written as DNA, the CDR3 is TGTGCCAGCAGGGCACTGAGCGGGGGGAAGGATACGCAGTATTTT. The encoded protein is CASRALSGGKDTQYF.